A single TCR beta chain is shown here with its context. What it binds is not known. The sample comes from a study of T cell responses to AZD1222 COVID-19 vaccine. General study results and limits: No day 14 peak samples; only post-peak repertoires were characterized. White British donors predominated, females outnumbered males, and clonal diversity was possibly underestimated.

Libraries were prepared by immunoSEQ multiplex PCR; TCRdb keeps only in-frame clonotypes and omits some of them. The table has some 99,000 clones, about nine tenths seen once. Germline assignment: CDR1 SGHTA and CDR2 FQGNSA. J was trimmed by 4 bases and V by 6 bases; bases with no gene match: 4. The CDR3 is made up of 15 amino acids. The V gene is TRBV7-2, the J gene TRBJ2-1; 12 bases fit TRBD2. The clonotype originates from an adult in good health. Sequencing was performed on peripheral blood, taken on day 0 of AZD1222 vaccination. CDR3 protein: CASRTSGSKYNEQFF. The CDR3 nucleotides read TGTGCCAGCAGGACTAGCGGGAGCAAGTACAATGAGCAGTTCTTC.